These T cell receptor beta chains were read from a single sample in a study of T-cell reconstitution after alpha-beta-depleted transplantation in children. TCRdb reprocessed the PCR reads with MiXCR, giving one entry per CDR3 protein. Here the sample spans 490,000 or so distinct CDR3 sequences, under 15% being singletons. Sequencing used PBMCs from the stem cell graft donor, obtained from the stem cell graft. The receptors shown here come from a human donor who donated a stem cell graft to a child with combined immunodeficiency. Each CDR3 is given with its conserved first and last residue. Each record gives: J gene, clone size, V gene, D gene, CDR3 DNA, CDR3 protein. D genes are given only for firm matches. Clone size is given for some rows only: seen once, a few or many times, or a class if the clone is expanded.

j_gene: TRBJ1-5; abundance: -; v_gene: TRBV14; d_gene: TRBD1; CDR3nt: TGTGCCAGCAGCCAGAGACAGGGAGAACCCCAGCATTTT; CDR3aa: CASSQRQGEPQHF
j_gene: TRBJ2-1; abundance: few; v_gene: TRBV5-1; d_gene: TRBD2; CDR3nt: TGCGCCAGCAGCTTGGTTTTGGGACTAGCGGGAGGGGCCTACAATGAGCAGTTCTTC; CDR3aa: CASSLVLGLAGGAYNEQFF
j_gene: TRBJ2-6; abundance: few; v_gene: TRBV27; d_gene: -; CDR3nt: TGTGCCAGCAAGGTCCTCTCTGGGGCCAACGTCCTGACTTTC; CDR3aa: CASKVLSGANVLTF
j_gene: TRBJ1-2; abundance: many; v_gene: TRBV12-3/TRBV12-4; d_gene: -; CDR3nt: TGTGCCAGCAGTTTAGGGATCTATGGCTACACCTTC; CDR3aa: CASSLGIYGYTF
j_gene: TRBJ2-3; abundance: -; v_gene: TRBV30; d_gene: TRBD1; CDR3nt: TGTGCCTGCATACAGGGGCGGGCAGATACGCAGTATTTT; CDR3aa: CACIQGRADTQYF
j_gene: TRBJ2-5; abundance: -; v_gene: TRBV9; d_gene: -; CDR3nt: TGTGCCAGCAGCTTGGGACTGTATGGGGAGACCCAGTACTTC; CDR3aa: CASSLGLYGETQYF
j_gene: TRBJ1-3; abundance: -; v_gene: TRBV21-1; d_gene: -; CDR3nt: TGTGCCAGCAGCAAATGTGGGCCAGGGCTCAGGAACACCATATATTTT; CDR3aa: CASSKCGPGLRNTIYF
j_gene: TRBJ2-5; abundance: -; v_gene: TRBV6-5; d_gene: -; CDR3nt: TGTGCCAGCAGTAACAACCCCGGGACGGTAGGGGAGACCCAGTACTTC; CDR3aa: CASSNNPGTVGETQYF
j_gene: TRBJ2-7; abundance: -; v_gene: TRBV12-3/TRBV12-4; d_gene: TRBD1; CDR3nt: TGTGCCAGCAGTTTCAACCGGGACAGACCTTACGAGCAGTACTTC; CDR3aa: CASSFNRDRPYEQYF
j_gene: TRBJ2-1; abundance: -; v_gene: TRBV7-2; d_gene: TRBD1; CDR3nt: TGTGCCAGCAGTTGGGACAGCGACTCCTACAATGAGCAGTTCTTC; CDR3aa: CASSWDSDSYNEQFF
j_gene: TRBJ2-3; abundance: many; v_gene: TRBV29-1; d_gene: -; CDR3nt: TGCAGCGTTGAACTGGGGACAGATACGCAGTATTTT; CDR3aa: CSVELGTDTQYF
j_gene: TRBJ2-5; abundance: many; v_gene: TRBV25-1; d_gene: -; CDR3nt: TGTGCCAGCAGTGAGCCCGGGGCGCTCCAAGAGACCCAGTACTTC; CDR3aa: CASSEPGALQETQYF
j_gene: TRBJ2-7; abundance: -; v_gene: TRBV3-1; d_gene: -; CDR3nt: TGTGCCAGCAGCCAATTACGGATACGGTCCTACGAGCAGTACTTC; CDR3aa: CASSQLRIRSYEQYF
j_gene: TRBJ2-3; abundance: many; v_gene: TRBV7-9; d_gene: -; CDR3nt: TGTGCCAGCAGCCTTGGACGGTCCACAGATACGCAGTATTTT; CDR3aa: CASSLGRSTDTQYF
j_gene: TRBJ2-1; abundance: many; v_gene: TRBV20-1; d_gene: -; CDR3nt: TGCAGTGCTAGAGTTTTTGGGCAGGGGAGGACGAATGAGCAGTTCTTC; CDR3aa: CSARVFGQGRTNEQFF
j_gene: TRBJ2-2; abundance: few; v_gene: TRBV4-1; d_gene: -; CDR3nt: TGCGCCAGCAGCCGAGCGGGCCTCTCCACCGGGGAGCTGTTTTTT; CDR3aa: CASSRAGLSTGELFF
j_gene: TRBJ2-7; abundance: few; v_gene: TRBV6-5; d_gene: -; CDR3nt: TGTGCCAGCAGTTACAGGGAGCGAATGGGTACTGAGCAGTACTTC; CDR3aa: CASSYRERMGTEQYF
j_gene: TRBJ2-1; abundance: few; v_gene: TRBV7-2; d_gene: TRBD2; CDR3nt: TGTGCCAGCAGTCGTAAAGCGGGGAGCTCCTACAATGAGCAGTTCTTC; CDR3aa: CASSRKAGSSYNEQFF
j_gene: TRBJ2-1; abundance: -; v_gene: TRBV3-1; d_gene: TRBD2; CDR3nt: TGTGCCACCAGCTCTCGGACTAGCGCTCTTTCCTACAATGAGCAGTTCTTC; CDR3aa: CATSSRTSALSYNEQFF
j_gene: TRBJ2-1; abundance: -; v_gene: TRBV11-3; d_gene: -; CDR3nt: TGTGCCAGCAGCTTTAAGGGGTATCGGAATGAGCAGTTCTTC; CDR3aa: CASSFKGYRNEQFF
j_gene: TRBJ1-1; abundance: many; v_gene: TRBV12-3/TRBV12-4; d_gene: -; CDR3nt: TGTGCCAGCATGCTAGGACAGAATACTCAAGCTTTCTTT; CDR3aa: CASMLGQNTQAFF
j_gene: TRBJ1-2; abundance: -; v_gene: TRBV12-3/TRBV12-4; d_gene: TRBD1; CDR3nt: TGTGCCAGCAGTTTATCAGGGGGCCAAGGCTACACCTTC; CDR3aa: CASSLSGGQGYTF
j_gene: TRBJ1-2; abundance: few; v_gene: TRBV2; d_gene: TRBD1; CDR3nt: TGTGCCAGCTCCTCCGCGGGGCAGGGGGCTGGCTATGGCTACACCTTC; CDR3aa: CASSSAGQGAGYGYTF
j_gene: TRBJ2-6; abundance: -; v_gene: TRBV2; d_gene: TRBD1; CDR3nt: TGTGCCAGCAGTGAATGGGACAGGCCCCTTTTAGCTGGGGCCAACGTCCTGACTTTC; CDR3aa: CASSEWDRPLLAGANVLTF
j_gene: TRBJ2-7; abundance: few; v_gene: TRBV7-2; d_gene: TRBD1; CDR3nt: TGTGCCAGCAGCTTAAGACAGGGGGTAAGCGAGCAGTACTTC; CDR3aa: CASSLRQGVSEQYF
j_gene: TRBJ2-1; abundance: -; v_gene: TRBV3-1; d_gene: TRBD2; CDR3nt: TGTGCCAGCAGCATTCAAAATAGCGGGGCCCGCAATGAGCAGTTCTTC; CDR3aa: CASSIQNSGARNEQFF
j_gene: TRBJ2-1; abundance: many; v_gene: TRBV3-1; d_gene: -; CDR3nt: TGTGCCAGCAGCCCCGGCATACTAGTGGATGAGCAGTTCTTC; CDR3aa: CASSPGILVDEQFF
j_gene: TRBJ2-5; abundance: -; v_gene: TRBV18; d_gene: TRBD2; CDR3nt: TGTGCCAGCTCACCTGGACTAGCGGGGGCAGAGGAGACCCAGTACTTC; CDR3aa: CASSPGLAGAEETQYF
j_gene: TRBJ2-3; abundance: -; v_gene: TRBV20-1; d_gene: TRBD2; CDR3nt: TGCAGTGCTAGAGATCAGGAGGCGGGGGGGCCCTGGGATACGCAGTATTTT; CDR3aa: CSARDQEAGGPWDTQYF
j_gene: TRBJ2-1; abundance: -; v_gene: TRBV11-3; d_gene: -; CDR3nt: TGTGCCAGCATGCTAGCGTGGGGCGACAATGAGCAGTTCTTC; CDR3aa: CASMLAWGDNEQFF
j_gene: TRBJ2-3; abundance: few; v_gene: TRBV11-2; d_gene: -; CDR3nt: TGTGCCAGCAGCTTATTATCCCCCCAGCGGGTTCGGTTCACAGATACGCAGTATTTT; CDR3aa: CASSLLSPQRVRFTDTQYF
j_gene: TRBJ2-1; abundance: many; v_gene: TRBV4-3; d_gene: -; CDR3nt: TGCGCCAGCAGCCAAGGTTGGGGGGAGTGGGGCGATGAGCAGTTCTTC; CDR3aa: CASSQGWGEWGDEQFF
j_gene: TRBJ2-1; abundance: few; v_gene: TRBV24-1; d_gene: -; CDR3nt: TGTGCCACCAGTGATAAAGCGCCCCTGGGGGAGCAGTTCTTC; CDR3aa: CATSDKAPLGEQFF
j_gene: TRBJ2-7; abundance: few; v_gene: TRBV29-1; d_gene: TRBD1; CDR3nt: TGCAGCGTGGGGTTCGGGACAGGGCAACAAGAGCAGTACTTC; CDR3aa: CSVGFGTGQQEQYF
j_gene: TRBJ2-3; abundance: many; v_gene: TRBV29-1; d_gene: -; CDR3nt: TGCAGCGGACGGGACAGCACAGATACGCAGTATTTT; CDR3aa: CSGRDSTDTQYF
j_gene: TRBJ2-1; abundance: -; v_gene: TRBV7-3; d_gene: -; CDR3nt: TGTGCCAGCAGCTTAGGAGGGGGTGAATTGTGGAATGAGCAGTTCTTC; CDR3aa: CASSLGGGELWNEQFF
j_gene: TRBJ2-2; abundance: -; v_gene: TRBV12-3/TRBV12-4; d_gene: TRBD1; CDR3nt: TGTGCCAGCAGTTGGGACAGGGGGGGCACCGGGGAGCTGTTTTTT; CDR3aa: CASSWDRGGTGELFF
j_gene: TRBJ1-1; abundance: few; v_gene: TRBV28; d_gene: -; CDR3nt: TGTGCCAGCACCCAGATTCGAACCCCGGGGGGGACTGAAGCTTTCTTT; CDR3aa: CASTQIRTPGGTEAFF
j_gene: TRBJ2-1; abundance: many; v_gene: TRBV20-1; d_gene: TRBD2; CDR3nt: TGCAGTGCTAGAGATGGGGGGCTAGCGGGAGTCGCTGAGCAGTTCTTC; CDR3aa: CSARDGGLAGVAEQFF
j_gene: TRBJ2-3; abundance: -; v_gene: TRBV2; d_gene: -; CDR3nt: TGTGCCAGCAGTGATCCCCGAGGAGAGGTAGATACGCAGTATTTT; CDR3aa: CASSDPRGEVDTQYF
j_gene: TRBJ1-2; abundance: few; v_gene: TRBV29-1; d_gene: TRBD1; CDR3nt: TGCAGCGTCTCTCGACAGGGCACTGCTGGCTACACCTTC; CDR3aa: CSVSRQGTAGYTF
j_gene: TRBJ2-6; abundance: -; v_gene: TRBV5-4; d_gene: TRBD1; CDR3nt: TGTGCCAGCAGCTTAAGAGGGGGCCCTCTCTCTGGGACCAACGTCCTGACTTTC; CDR3aa: CASSLRGGPLSGTNVLTF
j_gene: TRBJ1-5; abundance: -; v_gene: TRBV28; d_gene: -; CDR3nt: TGTGCCAGCAGTTTGACCCACAATCAGCCCCAGCATTTT; CDR3aa: CASSLTHNQPQHF
j_gene: TRBJ2-3; abundance: -; v_gene: TRBV18; d_gene: -; CDR3nt: TGTGCCAGCACGACACGAACGACTAGTGGAGCTAGCACAGATACGCAGTATTTT; CDR3aa: CASTTRTTSGASTDTQYF
j_gene: TRBJ2-7; abundance: few; v_gene: TRBV7-2; d_gene: TRBD2; CDR3nt: TGTGCCAGCAGCTCCGGGCCGCGGGAGCCCAACGAGCAGTACTTC; CDR3aa: CASSSGPREPNEQYF
j_gene: TRBJ2-6; abundance: many; v_gene: TRBV6-1; d_gene: -; CDR3nt: TGTGCCAGCTCTGGGCGGTCTGGGGCCAACGTCCTGACTTTC; CDR3aa: CASSGRSGANVLTF
j_gene: TRBJ1-1; abundance: many; v_gene: TRBV29-1; d_gene: -; CDR3nt: TGCAGCGTTTACTTGGGGGAACAGATCCTCACTGAAGCTTTCTTT; CDR3aa: CSVYLGEQILTEAFF
j_gene: TRBJ2-3; abundance: many; v_gene: TRBV5-1; d_gene: TRBD2; CDR3nt: TGCGCCAGCAGCTCGGGAGGACTAGTCTCTAGCACAGATACGCAGTATTTT; CDR3aa: CASSSGGLVSSTDTQYF
j_gene: TRBJ2-2; abundance: few; v_gene: TRBV20-1; d_gene: -; CDR3nt: TGCAGTGCTAGACTCCTGAGGAGGGGATCCGGGGAGCTGTTTTTT; CDR3aa: CSARLLRRGSGELFF
j_gene: TRBJ2-1; abundance: -; v_gene: TRBV15; d_gene: TRBD1; CDR3nt: TGTGCCACCAGCAGACTGGACAGGGGGCGTGATGAGCAGTTCTTC; CDR3aa: CATSRLDRGRDEQFF
j_gene: TRBJ2-3; abundance: few; v_gene: TRBV24-1; d_gene: -; CDR3nt: TGTGCCACCAGTGACGATGACTCGGTGGGCACAGATACGCAGTATTTT; CDR3aa: CATSDDDSVGTDTQYF
j_gene: TRBJ2-7; abundance: few; v_gene: TRBV7-2; d_gene: -; CDR3nt: TGTGCCAGCAGCCCAGGCGGAGGGGTTAGGGAGCAGTACTTC; CDR3aa: CASSPGGGVREQYF
j_gene: TRBJ1-2; abundance: many; v_gene: TRBV6-2/TRBV6-3; d_gene: -; CDR3nt: TGTGCCAGCACTGGGGCTAACTATGGCTACACCTTC; CDR3aa: CASTGANYGYTF
j_gene: TRBJ2-3; abundance: -; v_gene: TRBV20-1; d_gene: TRBD1; CDR3nt: TGCAGTGCTGCCCTGGACAGGGGGCGGGCAGATACGCAGTATTTT; CDR3aa: CSAALDRGRADTQYF
j_gene: TRBJ2-3; abundance: -; v_gene: TRBV9; d_gene: -; CDR3nt: TGTGCCTCGCAGGTATCCAGCACAGATACGCAGTATTTT; CDR3aa: CASQVSSTDTQYF